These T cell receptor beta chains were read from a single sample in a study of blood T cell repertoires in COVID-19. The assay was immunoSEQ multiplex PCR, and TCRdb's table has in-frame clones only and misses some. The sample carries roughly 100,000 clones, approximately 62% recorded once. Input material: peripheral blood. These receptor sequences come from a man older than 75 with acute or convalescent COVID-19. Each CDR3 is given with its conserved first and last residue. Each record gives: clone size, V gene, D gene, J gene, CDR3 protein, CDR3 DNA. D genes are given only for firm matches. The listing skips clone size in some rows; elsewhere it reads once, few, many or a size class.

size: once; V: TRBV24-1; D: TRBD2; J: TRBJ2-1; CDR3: CATSDPLAGSYNEQFF; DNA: TGTGCCACCAGTGACCCGCTAGCGGGGTCCTACAATGAGCAGTTCTTC
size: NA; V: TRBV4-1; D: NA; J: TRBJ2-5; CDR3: CASSQVAGARETQYF; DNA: TGCGCCAGCAGCCAAGTGGCGGGGGCCCGGGAGACCCAGTACTTC
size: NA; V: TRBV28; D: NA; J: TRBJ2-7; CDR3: CASKVQGGDEQYF; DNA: TGTGCCAGCAAGGTACAGGGGGGGGACGAGCAGTACTTC
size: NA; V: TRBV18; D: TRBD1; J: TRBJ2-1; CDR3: CASSPGQEQFF; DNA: TGTGCCAGCTCACCGGGACAGGAGCAGTTCTTC
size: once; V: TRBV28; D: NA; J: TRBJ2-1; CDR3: CASSLALAPNEQFF; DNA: TGTGCCAGCAGTTTAGCTCTAGCGCCCAATGAGCAGTTCTTC
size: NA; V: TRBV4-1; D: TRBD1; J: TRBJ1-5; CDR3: CASSQGDRDRDSNQPQHF; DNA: TGCGCCAGCAGCCAAGGGGATAGGGACAGAGATAGCAATCAGCCCCAGCATTTT
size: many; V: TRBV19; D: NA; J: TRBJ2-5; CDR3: CASTRETQYF; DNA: TGTGCCAGTACGAGAGAGACCCAGTACTTC
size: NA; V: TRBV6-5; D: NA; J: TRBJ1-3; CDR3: CASSSLQGYGNTIYF; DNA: TGTGCCAGCAGTTCCCTCCAGGGGTACGGAAACACCATATATTTT
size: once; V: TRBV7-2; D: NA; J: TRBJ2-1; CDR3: CASSLDGGAYNEQFF; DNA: TGTGCCAGCAGCTTAGACGGGGGAGCCTACAATGAGCAGTTCTTC
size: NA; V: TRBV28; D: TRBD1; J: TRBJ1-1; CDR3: CASSLIQGSGDTEAFF; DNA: TGTGCCAGCAGCTTAATACAGGGGTCCGGGGACACTGAAGCTTTCTTT
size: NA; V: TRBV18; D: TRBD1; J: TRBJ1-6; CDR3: CASSLFDRGLNSPLHF; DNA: TGTGCCAGCTCACTCTTTGACAGGGGGCTTAATTCACCCCTCCACTTT
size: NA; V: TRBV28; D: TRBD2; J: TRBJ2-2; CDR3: CASRGAGANTGELFF; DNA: TGTGCCAGCCGCGGGGCGGGAGCGAACACCGGGGAGCTGTTTTTT
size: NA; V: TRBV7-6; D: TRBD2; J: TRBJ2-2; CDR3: CASSSGTSGMAGELFF; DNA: TGTGCCAGCAGCTCAGGGACTAGCGGGATGGCCGGGGAGCTGTTTTTT
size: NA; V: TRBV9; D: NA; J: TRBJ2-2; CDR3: CASSATTNTGELFF; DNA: TGTGCCAGCAGCGCGACAACGAACACCGGGGAGCTGTTTTTT
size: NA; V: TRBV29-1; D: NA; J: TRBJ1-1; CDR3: CSGEGQGRTEAFF; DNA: TGCAGCGGGGAAGGCCAGGGTCGGACTGAAGCTTTCTTT
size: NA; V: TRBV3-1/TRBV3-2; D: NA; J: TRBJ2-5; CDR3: CASSQDVGPGKIQYF; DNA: TGTGCCAGCAGCCAAGATGTAGGTCCCGGGAAGATCCAGTACTTC
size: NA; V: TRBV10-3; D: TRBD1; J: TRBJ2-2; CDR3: CAVMDGKGAPTGELFF; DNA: TGTGCCGTGATGGATGGGAAGGGGGCCCCCACCGGGGAGCTGTTTTTT
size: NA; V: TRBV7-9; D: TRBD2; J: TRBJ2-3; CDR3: CASSLARGADTQYF; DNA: TGTGCCAGCAGCCTAGCCCGGGGGGCAGATACGCAGTATTTT
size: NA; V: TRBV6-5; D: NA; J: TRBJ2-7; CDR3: CASSYSLGQGQEQYF; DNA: TGTGCCAGCAGTTACTCCCTCGGTCAGGGGCAAGAGCAGTACTTC
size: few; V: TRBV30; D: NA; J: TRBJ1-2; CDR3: CAWRMTGIGYTF; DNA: TGTGCCTGGAGGATGACAGGAATTGGCTACACCTTC
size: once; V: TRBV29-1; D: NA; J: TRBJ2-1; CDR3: CSVPFPGNEQFF; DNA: TGCAGCGTTCCCTTTCCCGGGAATGAGCAGTTCTTC
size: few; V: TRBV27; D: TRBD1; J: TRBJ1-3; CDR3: CASSQGAGNTIYF; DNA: TGTGCCAGCAGCCAGGGGGCGGGAAACACCATATATTTT